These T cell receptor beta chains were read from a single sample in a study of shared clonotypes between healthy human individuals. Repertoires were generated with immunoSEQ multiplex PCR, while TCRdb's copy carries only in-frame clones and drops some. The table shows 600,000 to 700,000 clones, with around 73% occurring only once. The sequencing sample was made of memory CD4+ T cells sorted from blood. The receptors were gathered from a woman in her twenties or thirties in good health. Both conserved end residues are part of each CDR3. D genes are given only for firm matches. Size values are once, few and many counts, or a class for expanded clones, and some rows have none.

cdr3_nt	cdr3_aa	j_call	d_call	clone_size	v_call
TGTGCCAGCAACCGGGACACCAGTAACTATGGCTACACCTTC	CASNRDTSNYGYTF	TRBJ1-2	NA	NA	TRBV28
TGTGCCAGCAGCCAAGACCCCCGCCTGGATACGCAGTATTTT	CASSQDPRLDTQYF	TRBJ2-3	NA	NA	TRBV14
TGCGCCAGCAGCCCCAAGGTGCCCGGGGCCAACGTCCTGACTTTC	CASSPKVPGANVLTF	TRBJ2-6	NA	NA	TRBV5-1
TGTGCCAGCAGTTTATCGACGGAGGGCTCCTACGAGCAGTACTTC	CASSLSTEGSYEQYF	TRBJ2-7	NA	NA	TRBV27
TGTGCCAGCAGCCAAGTGGGAGCGGGAGTGACAGATACGCAGTATTTT	CASSQVGAGVTDTQYF	TRBJ2-3	TRBD2	NA	TRBV14
TGTGCCAGTAGGAGCCGGGACGGCGACCAAGAGACCCAGTACTTC	CASRSRDGDQETQYF	TRBJ2-5	NA	once	TRBV19
TGTGCCAGCAGCCAAGGGAGGGGCAGGAACACTGAAGCTTTCTTT	CASSQGRGRNTEAFF	TRBJ1-1	NA	once	TRBV7-6
TGTGCCAGCAGTGGAAAAGGGGTTTACACCGGGGAGCTGTTTTTT	CASSGKGVYTGELFF	TRBJ2-2	NA	NA	TRBV2
TGTGCCAGCAGCAATCTCGACAGGGGGCTGGATGGCTACACCTTC	CASSNLDRGLDGYTF	TRBJ1-2	TRBD1	NA	TRBV28
TGTGCCAGCAGCTTTGGGACAGGGGACACTGAAGCTTTCTTT	CASSFGTGDTEAFF	TRBJ1-1	TRBD1	NA	TRBV11-2
TGTGCCAGCAGCCTTGGACAGGGGGCGTTCCACGAGCAGTACTTC	CASSLGQGAFHEQYF	TRBJ2-7	TRBD1	NA	TRBV6-1
TGTGCCAGCAGTGTAAGGGGTACTGGAAACACCATATATTTT	CASSVRGTGNTIYF	TRBJ1-3	NA	NA	TRBV6-1
TGTGCCAGCAGGGGGAGGGGCCTAGGACAAGAGACCCAGTACTTC	CASRGRGLGQETQYF	TRBJ2-5	TRBD2	once	TRBV11-2
TGCGCCAGCAGCTTTCAGGGTGGAGACACTGAAGCTTTCTTT	CASSFQGGDTEAFF	TRBJ1-1	NA	NA	TRBV5-1
TGCGCCAGCAGCCAAGAGCTGGGGCTAGCGGGAAAGGATACGCAGTATTTT	CASSQELGLAGKDTQYF	TRBJ2-3	TRBD2	NA	TRBV4-1
TGTGCCAGCAGCCCGAATCGACTAGCGGGAGAAAATGAGCAGTTCTTC	CASSPNRLAGENEQFF	TRBJ2-1	TRBD2	NA	TRBV7-2
TGTGCCAGCAGCCAACACGACAGGGGGTACGAGCAGTACTTC	CASSQHDRGYEQYF	TRBJ2-7	TRBD1	few	TRBV28
TGTGCCAGTAGTCTTCCGAGGGAGGGTCGAACTACGCAGTATTTT	CASSLPREGRTTQYF	TRBJ2-3	TRBD2	few	TRBV19
TGTGCCAGCAGTGGACAACAGGGGACCGGGGAGCTGTTTTTT	CASSGQQGTGELFF	TRBJ2-2	TRBD1	few	TRBV2
TGTGCCAGCAGCTTAAGACAGGGGTTGGAGACCCAGTACTTC	CASSLRQGLETQYF	TRBJ2-5	TRBD1	NA	TRBV7-6
TGCAGCGTTGGAGGTTTGCCTAATGAAAAACTGTTTTTT	CSVGGLPNEKLFF	TRBJ1-4	NA	few	TRBV29-1
TGTGCCAGTAGCAACCAGGGGGTGGGCACTGAAGCTTTCTTT	CASSNQGVGTEAFF	TRBJ1-1	TRBD1	few	TRBV19
TGTGCCATTAGCCCCGGGACGGCGAACACCGGGGAGCTGTTTTTT	CAISPGTANTGELFF	TRBJ2-2	NA	few	TRBV7-9
TGTGCCAGCAGCCAAGATTTGGGGACCGCCTACGAGCAGTACTTC	CASSQDLGTAYEQYF	TRBJ2-7	NA	NA	TRBV4-2
TGTGCCAGCAGTTTATGGCTAGCGGGAGGGCCGGGCACCGGGGAGCTGTTTTTT	CASSLWLAGGPGTGELFF	TRBJ2-2	TRBD2	NA	TRBV27
TGTGCCAGCACTCCGACTAGCGGGAAGAACACCGGGGAGCTGTTTTTT	CASTPTSGKNTGELFF	TRBJ2-2	TRBD2	NA	TRBV28
TGTGCCAGCGTGAGAGGACAGAGACTCTACAATGAGCAGTTCTTC	CASVRGQRLYNEQFF	TRBJ2-1	NA	NA	TRBV28
TGTGCCAGTGACCCGGGCAGAAGTAATAGCAATCAGCCCCAGCATTTT	CASDPGRSNSNQPQHF	TRBJ1-5	NA	NA	TRBV19
TGCGCCAGCAGCCAAACAGGGGGGAACACTGAAGCTTTCTTT	CASSQTGGNTEAFF	TRBJ1-1	TRBD1	NA	TRBV4-1
TGTGCCAGCAGCTTGGACAGGCCCCTTAAAGCTTTCTTT	CASSLDRPLKAFF	TRBJ1-1	TRBD1	NA	TRBV27
TGTGCCAGCAGTCCTCCGGGGGGCTCCTACGAGCAGTACTTC	CASSPPGGSYEQYF	TRBJ2-7	TRBD2	once	TRBV11-2
TGTGCTAGTGGCTGGGGGGACGTCGGCACAGATACGCAGTATTTT	CASGWGDVGTDTQYF	TRBJ2-3	NA	NA	TRBV12-5
TGTGCCAGCTCAATAGGACAGGACCACGAGCAGTACTTC	CASSIGQDHEQYF	TRBJ2-7	TRBD1	once	TRBV18
TGTGCCAGCAAAGGGGTTTCGAGGTTGAACGAGCAGTACTTC	CASKGVSRLNEQYF	TRBJ2-7	NA	NA	TRBV11-2
TGCAGCGTTGCCGGGGTTGGAAACACCGGGGAGCTGTTTTTT	CSVAGVGNTGELFF	TRBJ2-2	NA	NA	TRBV29-1
TGCGCCAGCAGCTTCAATACAGGGGCCCTGGGCCGGGAGCTGTTTTTT	CASSFNTGALGRELFF	TRBJ2-2	TRBD1	once	TRBV5-1
TGTGCCTGGAGTGTAGAGGTGGCTGGGCCCCTGGCTTTCTTT	CAWSVEVAGPLAFF	TRBJ1-1	NA	few	TRBV30
TGTGCCAGCAGCGGGACAACGAACACCGGGGAGCTGTTTTTT	CASSGTTNTGELFF	TRBJ2-2	NA	NA	TRBV2
TGTGCCAGTAGGCCCGGTAGCTCTGGGGCCAACGTCCTGACTTTC	CASRPGSSGANVLTF	TRBJ2-6	NA	NA	TRBV19
TGTGCCAGCAGCGAGGGATACACAAGCAATCAGCCCCAGCATTTT	CASSEGYTSNQPQHF	TRBJ1-5	NA	NA	TRBV21-1